This TCR beta chain stems from a study of T cell repertoires in cytomegalovirus infection. Across the study: Matching HLA type, along with CMV infection, was indicated by public TCR beta signatures.

This CDR3 region has 14 residues. From germline, CDR1 is SGHTS and CDR2 YDEGEE. V was pared by 4 bases and J by 3 bases, with 4 bases of the junction left unmatched. TCRdb processed the reads anew with MiXCR; each CDR3 protein has one entry. In the table there are hundreds of thousands of distinct CDR3 sequences, 11% of which are singletons. Overall study findings and caveats: Ex vivo responses were dominated by HLA-C-restricted CMV-specific TCR beta clonotypes.

This clonotype was found many times. Its matching antigen is unknown. This sequence joins TRBV5-8 and TRBJ2-1, with 7 bases aligning to TRBD1. What was sequenced was PBMCs. The sequence came from a human donor in good health (CMV status not recorded). Some clones in this sample may be carry-over from other donors' samples. Here the CDR3 DNA reads TGTGCCAGCAGCCGGACAGGAAGCTACAATGAGCAGTTCTTC. Protein sequence: CASSRTGSYNEQFF.